This TCR beta chain was captured in a study of T cell responses to AZD1222 COVID-19 vaccine. Study results and limitations: Reports say nearly half of spike-specific TCRs go after unmutated variant regions. Repertoire samples came only from after the peak T cell response. At baseline, seropositivity was found in only a handful of AZD1222 recipients.

This clone was counted a few times. The antigen remains undetermined. This CDR3 comprises 14 residues. The protocol was immunoSEQ multiplex PCR, while the TCRdb copy is restricted to in-frame clones and leaves out a portion. The sample records 100,000 to 150,000 clones, approximately 83% being singletons. The clonotype originates from an adult in good health. V is TRBV21-1 and J is TRBJ2-1; the DNA was not used to check the table's D call, TRBD2. TRBV21-1 is a pseudogene segment. Specimen: peripheral blood, collected on day 0 of AZD1222 vaccination. CDR3 bases: TGTGCCAGCAGCAAAAAGCGGGCCTACAATGAGCAGTTCTTC. Its translation is CASSKKRAYNEQFF.